The 28 T cell receptor beta chains reported below all come from one sample, sequenced in a study of response to subunit inactivated influenza vaccine. TCRdb re-analysed the RT-PCR reads in MiXCR, keeping a single row per CDR3 protein. Among more than 600,000 distinct CDR3 sequences listed, 18% were seen once. The sample was PBMCs from blood, taken more than 4 days after vaccination. The receptors shown here come from a man aged 50-60 years who received an inactivated influenza vaccine.

The chain is built from TRBV20-1 and TRBJ2-1, with D perhaps TRBD1 (6 bases). Germline-derived CDR1 and CDR2 are DFQATT and SNEGSKA (reference sequence). The CDR3 extends over 15 amino acids. V dropped 1 base and J dropped 7 bases, with 17 bases sitting between them. The CDR3 bases are TGCAGTGCTAGAGGCAGGGGCCCCCACTATAATGAGCAGTTCTTC. Its translation is CSARGRGPHYNEQFF.

CDR3 in DNA: TGCAGTGCTAGTAGGACTAGATTCGGCACAGATACGCAGTATTTT. This sequence encodes CSASRTRFGTDTQYF. The gene calls are TRBV20-1 and TRBJ2-3, with TRBD2 matching over 7 bases. There are 15 residues in the CDR3. Trimming took 3 bases from V and 1 from J; bases not matched to a gene: 7. Germline-derived CDR1 and CDR2 are DFQATT and SNEGSKA (reference sequence).

The V gene is TRBV10-3, the J gene TRBJ2-3, with a possible D match to TRBD2 (6 bases). Germline values: CDR1 ENHRY, CDR2 SYGVKD. The CDR3 is 14 residues long. V dropped 10 bases and J dropped 5 bases, with 19 bases sitting between them. The CDR3 loop reads CATQAGPRGDTQYF. CDR3 nucleotide sequence: TGTGCCACACAGGCGGGGCCCCGGGGAGATACGCAGTATTTT.

The V gene is TRBV7-9, the J gene TRBJ2-3; D remains unclear. The CDR3 loop spans 12 amino acids. V lost 0 bases, J lost 8 bases, and 6 bases lay in between. Germline CDR1 is SEHNR and CDR2 is FQNEAQ (reference sequence). The DNA for the CDR3 is TGTGCCAGCAGCTTAGCCTCCCCTACGCAGTATTTT. Its translation: CASSLASPTQYF.

This clonotype has ten or more counts. This chain connects TRBV29-1 to TRBJ2-7, with 7 bases fitting TRBD1. Losses at the gene ends were 4 bases for V and 0 bases for J; bases not matched to a gene: 3. Germline V gene data show CDR1 as SQVTM and CDR2 as ANQGSEA. The CDR3 has 13 amino acids. DNA for the CDR3: TGCAGCGTTGGGACAGGAAACTCCTACGAGCAGTACTTC. Protein sequence: CSVGTGNSYEQYF.

V and J are TRBV7-9 and TRBJ2-1, with D unresolved. Germline CDR1 and CDR2: SEHNR and FQNEAQ (reference sequence). Trimming cost V 4 bases and J 0 bases, with 10 bases left between them. This CDR3 comprises 15 residues. The CDR3 nucleotides read TGTGCCAGCAGCTCCCCCGCGAGCTCCTACAATGAGCAGTTCTTC. This gives the protein CASSSPASSYNEQFF.

CDR3 residues: CASSLGPDNEQFF. CDR3 DNA sequence: TGTGCCAGCAGCTTAGGACCTGACAATGAGCAGTTCTTC. The chain recombines TRBV11-2 with TRBJ2-1; D unresolved. Germline V gene sequence: CDR1 SGHAT, CDR2 FQNNGV. V lost 1 base to trimming and J lost 5 bases, with 6 bases between them. The CDR3 is 13 amino acids.

This sequence joins TRBV4-3 and TRBJ2-4, with TRBD1 identical over 9 bases. Germline-derived CDR1 and CDR2 are LGHNA and YSLEER. The CDR3 extends over 18 amino acids. J lost 3 bases, V lost 3 bases, and 12 bases had no gene match. The CDR3 DNA reads as TGCGCCAGCAGCCAGTTTGGAACAGGGGGCTTCGGCAAAAACATTCAGTACTTC. It encodes CASSQFGTGGFGKNIQYF.

A single count supports this clonotype. Here the CDR3 DNA reads TGTGCCAGCAGCACCCCCGACAGGGCCCACGAGCAGTACTTC. It specifies CASSTPDRAHEQYF. The V call is TRBV7-9, the J call TRBJ2-7, with 7 bases matching TRBD1. Losses at the gene ends were 5 bases for V and 5 bases for J; bases not matched to a gene: 9. The germline V gene has CDR1 SEHNR and CDR2 FQNEAQ (reference sequence). This CDR3 is 14 amino acids long.

This clonotype was picked up many times. The V and J genes are TRBV6-1 and TRBJ1-5, with D perhaps TRBD1 (6 bases). Germline-derived CDR1 and CDR2 are MNHNS and SASEGT. Trimming stripped 8 bases from V and 0 bases from J, with 11 bases between. This CDR3 comprises 14 residues. CDR3 amino acids: CASGQGYSNQPQHF. The CDR3 nucleotides are TGTGCCAGCGGCCAGGGGTATAGCAATCAGCCCCAGCATTTT.

This chain links TRBV27 with TRBJ2-7; TRBD2 matches 15 bases. J lost 3 bases, V lost 8 bases, and 11 bases had no gene match. The CDR3 is made up of 17 amino acids. Germline lookup yields CDR1 MNHEY and CDR2 SMNVEV (reference sequence). The DNA of the CDR3 is TGTGCCAGCCGATCGGGACTAGCGGGGGGAGGAAACTACGAGCAGTACTTC. Its translation: CASRSGLAGGGNYEQYF.

The chain has TRBV28 and TRBJ2-5; 7 bases are a match to TRBD1. Trimming took 6 bases from V and 5 from J; bases not matched to a gene: 9. The CDR3 runs 14 residues. Germline values: CDR1 MDHEN, CDR2 SYDVKM. CDR3: CASRSTGSRETQYF. As DNA, the CDR3 is TGTGCCAGCAGGTCGACAGGGTCAAGGGAGACCCAGTACTTC.

A few counts support this clonotype. This chain connects TRBV29-1 to TRBJ2-3; 7 bases are a match to TRBD2. Trimming took 0 bases from V and 2 from J; bases not matched to a gene: 5. CDR1 is SQVTM and CDR2 is ANQGSEA in the germline V gene. The CDR3 has 15 residues. The CDR3 DNA reads as TGCAGCGTTGAAGATCACGGGGGGATCACAGATACGCAGTATTTT. Protein: CSVEDHGGITDTQYF.

The chain employs TRBV7-2 and TRBJ2-1; TRBD2 agrees at 9 bases. Germline lookup yields CDR1 SGHTA and CDR2 FQGNSA. This CDR3 is 16 amino acids long. V trimming: 1 base; J trimming: 4 bases; junction bases outside the gene matches: 5. As DNA, the CDR3 is TGTGCCAGCAGCTTAGTAGGAGCGGGGGGTTACAATGAGCAGTTCTTC. This codes for CASSLVGAGGYNEQFF. The complete variable domain, with remaining parts taken from reference TRBV7-2 and TRBJ2-1, reads GAGVSQSPSNKVTEKGKDVELRCDPISGHTALYWYRQSLGQGLEFLIYFQGNSAPDKSGLPSDRFSAERTGGSVSTLTIQRTQQEDSAVYLCASSLVGAGGYNEQFFGPGTRLTVL.

This clonotype has only a few counts. This chain links TRBV29-1 with TRBJ2-3; no firm D call. This CDR3 spans 12 amino acids. With 7 bases removed from V and 0 bases from J, the gap between germline ends came to 8 bases. Germline CDR1 and CDR2: SQVTM and ANQGSEA. The CDR3 protein is CSGSPSTDTQYF. The DNA of the CDR3 is TGCAGCGGAAGCCCGAGCACAGATACGCAGTATTTT.

This clonotype was found a few times. The chain has TRBV10-3 and TRBJ2-3; TRBD2 agrees at 11 bases. With V trimmed by 7 bases and J by 2 bases, 5 bases remained unmatched. Germline V gives CDR1 ENHRY, CDR2 SYGVKD. This CDR3 has 15 amino acids. The CDR3 DNA is TGTGCCATCAACTTAGCGGGGGGGCCCACAGATACGCAGTATTTT. This gives the protein CAINLAGGPTDTQYF.

The chain joins TRBV4-3 to TRBJ1-1, with TRBD1 as a possible D gene (5 bases). This CDR3 comprises 15 residues. Germline values: CDR1 LGHNA, CDR2 YSLEER. Between the trimmed V and J ends, which lost 0 bases and 6 bases, there was a span of 14 bases. CDR3: CASSQDTDIRAEAFF. CDR3 in DNA: TGCGCCAGCAGCCAAGATACGGACATAAGAGCTGAAGCTTTCTTT.

V and J are TRBV5-1 and TRBJ2-2; D remains ambiguous. The CDR3 length is 15 residues. Germline V gene sequence: CDR1 SGHRS, CDR2 YFSETQ. V lost 5 bases and J lost 4, with 15 bases in between. CDR3 bases: TGCGCCAGCAGTCCTGGATCCCGGATCACCGGGGAGCTGTTTTTT. Encoded protein: CASSPGSRITGELFF.

The V gene is TRBV7-9, the J gene TRBJ2-5, with TRBD1 matching over 7 bases. The CDR3 covers 16 residues. Per germline, CDR1 SEHNR and CDR2 FQNEAQ (reference sequence). V lost 0 bases, J lost 1 base, and 5 bases stayed unmatched. CDR3 DNA: TGTGCCAGCAGCTTAGCAGGAAACAGGGGCCAAGAGACCCAGTACTTC. This gives the protein CASSLAGNRGQETQYF.

This clonotype was observed a few times. The rearrangement links TRBV5-1 to TRBJ2-7, with 7 positions matching TRBD1. The J segment lost 2 bases and the V segment lost 3 bases, leaving 5 bases of the junction unmatched. The CDR3 extends over 14 amino acids. Germline CDR1 SGHRS, CDR2 YFSETQ. CDR3 sequence reads: CASSYWDSPYEQYF. In DNA, the CDR3 is TGCGCCAGCAGCTATTGGGACAGTCCCTACGAGCAGTACTTC. The variable domain in full, completed from reference TRBV5-1 and TRBJ2-7, reads KAGVTQTPRYLIKTRGQQVTLSCSPISGHRSVSWYQQTPGQGLQFLFEYFSETQRNKGNFPGRFSGRQFSNSRSEMNVSTLELGDSALYLCASSYWDSPYEQYFGPGTRLTVT.

This clonotype was seen once. The rearrangement links TRBV30 to TRBJ2-6; TRBD1 matches 11 bases. The germline V gene encodes CDR1 GTSNPN and CDR2 SVGIG (reference sequence). The J segment lost 2 bases and the V segment lost 5 bases, leaving 5 bases of the junction unmatched. The CDR3 sequence is 16 residues long. In DNA form, the CDR3 reads TGTGCCTGGTGGGACAGGGGGAGTCCTGGGGCCAACGTCCTGACTTTC. Amino acids: CAWWDRGSPGANVLTF.

The chain employs TRBV11-2 and TRBJ1-2, with 10 bases that match TRBD1. CDR3 length: 17 residues. Germline CDR1 and CDR2: SGHAT and FQNNGV. The trim removed 6 bases at V and 4 bases at J, leaving 14 bases unmatched. DNA of the CDR3: TGTGCCAGCAGTAGAACCGGGACAGGGGTGGAAAGCTATGGCTACACCTTC. Its translation: CASSRTGTGVESYGYTF.

CDR3 coding DNA: TGTGCCAGCAGCCAAGTCCGGGGAGTTTTCGAGCAGTACTTC. Protein sequence: CASSQVRGVFEQYF. The chain carries TRBV4-2 and TRBJ2-7; a weak D match, TRBD2 (5 bases). With 1 base removed from V and 6 bases from J, the gap between germline ends came to 13 bases. This CDR3 region has 14 residues. Germline CDR1 LGHNA, CDR2 YNFKEQ.

The rearrangement links TRBV20-1 to TRBJ1-1; possibly TRBD1 for D (6 bases). V shed 8 bases and J shed 1 base, with 14 bases lying between them. The CDR3 has 13 amino acids. Germline V gene sequence: CDR1 DFQATT, CDR2 SNEGSKA (reference sequence). The CDR3 DNA follows: TGCAGTCGTCTAGGGGGGACGAACACTGAAGCTTTCTTT. This translates into CSRLGGTNTEAFF.

This clonotype was recorded many times. The V and J genes are TRBV13 and TRBJ2-1; D possibly corresponds to TRBD2 (6 bases). Germline V gives CDR1 PRHDT, CDR2 FYEKMQ (reference sequence). The CDR3 totals 17 residues. Trimming stripped 3 bases from V and 0 bases from J, with 15 bases between. Here the CDR3 DNA reads TGTGCCAGCAGCTTCGTTAAGGGACTTCTCTCCTACAATGAGCAGTTCTTC. Protein product: CASSFVKGLLSYNEQFF.

This clonotype showed up just a few times. This chain connects TRBV10-3 to TRBJ2-7, with TRBD1 matching over 9 bases. The CDR3 length is 14 residues. Unmatched junction bases numbered 2, after V lost 4 bases and J lost 1 base. CDR1 is ENHRY and CDR2 is SYGVKD in the germline V gene. For the CDR3, the DNA is TGTGCCATCAGTGTGGGGACAGGGTCCTACGAGCAGTACTTC. Encoded protein: CAISVGTGSYEQYF.

A few counts support this clonotype. This rearrangement joins TRBV12-3 or TRBV12-4 to TRBJ2-7; D is uncertain. CDR3 length: 15 amino acids. The V end lost 2 bases, the J end lost 0 bases, and 11 bases lay between the germline ends. The CDR3 DNA follows: TGTGCCAGCAGTTTAAGGACCGAAAGCTCCTACGAGCAGTACTTC. Translating it yields CASSLRTESSYEQYF.

This clonotype was counted only a few times. The V and J genes are TRBV5-1 and TRBJ2-7; 12 bases agree with TRBD2. The length of the CDR3 is 15 residues. Trimming cost V 9 bases and J 3 bases; bases outside gene matches: 10. Germline CDR1 reads SGHRS; CDR2 reads YFSETQ. The DNA of the CDR3 is TGCGCCACCGCTGTCGGGACTAGCGGGTTCTACGAGCAGTACTTC. As protein: CATAVGTSGFYEQYF.